This TCR beta chain was captured in a study of CD8+CD57+ T cells in acquired aplastic anemia. Genomic DNA constituted the template upon which TCR beta VDJ and CDR3 profiling was performed. TCRdb processed the reads anew with MiXCR; each CDR3 protein has one entry. The table includes about 81,000 distinct CDR3 sequences, approximately 46% detected once. This clonotype was counted only a few times. This CDR3 has 18 amino acids. CDR1 is SGHDN and CDR2 is FVKESK in the germline V gene. The V and J ends lost 0 bases and 3 bases, in that order; junction bases with no gene match: 7. Sequencing was done on a sample of sorted CD4+, CD8+, or CD8+CD57+ T cells (not recorded which) from PBMCs. This clonotype was sampled from a human donor in good health, serving as a control. The rearrangement joins TRBV14 to TRBJ2-1, with 11 bases identical to TRBD2. The CDR3 here is CASSQEVLAGGFYNEQFF. Here the CDR3 DNA reads TGTGCCAGCAGCCAAGAAGTGCTAGCGGGAGGTTTCTACAATGAGCAGTTCTTC.